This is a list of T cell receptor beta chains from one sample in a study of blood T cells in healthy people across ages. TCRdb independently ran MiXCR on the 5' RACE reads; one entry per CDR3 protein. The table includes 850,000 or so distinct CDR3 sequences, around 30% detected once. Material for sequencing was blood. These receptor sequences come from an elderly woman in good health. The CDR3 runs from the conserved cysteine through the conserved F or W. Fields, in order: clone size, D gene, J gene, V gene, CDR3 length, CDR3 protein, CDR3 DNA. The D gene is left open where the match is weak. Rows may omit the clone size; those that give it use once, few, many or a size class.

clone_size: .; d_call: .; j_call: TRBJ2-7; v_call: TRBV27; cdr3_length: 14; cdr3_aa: CASSLIGQHYEQYF; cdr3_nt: TGTGCCAGCAGTTTAATTGGACAGCACTACGAGCAGTACTTC
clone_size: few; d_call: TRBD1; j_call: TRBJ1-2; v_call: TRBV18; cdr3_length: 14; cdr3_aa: CASSPGTGRNGYTF; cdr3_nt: TGTGCCAGCTCACCGGGGACAGGGCGCAATGGCTACACCTTC
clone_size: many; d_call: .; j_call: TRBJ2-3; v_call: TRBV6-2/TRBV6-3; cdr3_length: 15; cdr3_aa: CASSPGSQVTDTQYF; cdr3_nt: TGTGCCAGCAGCCCCGGGTCCCAAGTGACAGATACGCAGTATTTT
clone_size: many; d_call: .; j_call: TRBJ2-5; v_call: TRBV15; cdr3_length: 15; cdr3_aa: CATSRDGAGWETQYF; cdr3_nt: TGTGCCACCAGCAGAGATGGGGCAGGGTGGGAGACCCAGTACTTC
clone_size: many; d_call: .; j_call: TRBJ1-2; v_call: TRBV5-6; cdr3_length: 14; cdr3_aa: CASSLEGFNYGYTF; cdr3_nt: TGTGCCAGCAGCTTGGAAGGGTTCAACTATGGCTACACCTTC
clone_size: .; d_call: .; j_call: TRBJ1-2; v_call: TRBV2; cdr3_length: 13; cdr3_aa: CASSEGGSAGYTF; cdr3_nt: TGTGCCAGCAGTGAAGGGGGCTCCGCCGGCTACACCTTC
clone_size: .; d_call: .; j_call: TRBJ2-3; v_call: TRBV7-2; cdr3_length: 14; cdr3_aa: CASSLVDFQDTQYF; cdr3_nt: TGTGCCAGCAGCTTAGTGGACTTCCAAGATACGCAGTATTTT
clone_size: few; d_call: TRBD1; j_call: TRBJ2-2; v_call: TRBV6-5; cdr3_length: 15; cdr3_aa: CASRGDRVLTGELFF; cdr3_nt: TGTGCCAGCAGGGGGGACAGGGTCCTCACCGGGGAGCTGTTTTTT
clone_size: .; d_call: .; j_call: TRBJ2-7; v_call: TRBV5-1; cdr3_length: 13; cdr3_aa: CASSNDWVYEQYF; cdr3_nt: TGCGCCAGCAGCAACGACTGGGTCTACGAGCAGTACTTC
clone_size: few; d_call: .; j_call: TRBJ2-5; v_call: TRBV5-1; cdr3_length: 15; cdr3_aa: CASSLDGSNLETQYF; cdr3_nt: TGCGCCAGCAGCTTGGATGGGTCTAATTTAGAGACCCAGTACTTC
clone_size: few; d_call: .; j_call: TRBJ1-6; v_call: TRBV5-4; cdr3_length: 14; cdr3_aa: CASRGPRYNSPLHF; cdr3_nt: TGTGCCAGCAGGGGACCAAGATATAATTCACCCCTCCACTTT
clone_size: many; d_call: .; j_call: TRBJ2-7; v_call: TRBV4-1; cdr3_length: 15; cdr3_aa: CASSQVGRLSYEQYF; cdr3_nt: TGCGCCAGCAGCCAAGTAGGACGTCTGTCCTACGAGCAGTACTTC
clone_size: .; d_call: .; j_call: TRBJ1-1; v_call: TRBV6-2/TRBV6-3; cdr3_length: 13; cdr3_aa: CASVSFMNTEAFF; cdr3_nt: TGTGCCAGCGTTTCCTTTATGAACACTGAAGCTTTCTTT
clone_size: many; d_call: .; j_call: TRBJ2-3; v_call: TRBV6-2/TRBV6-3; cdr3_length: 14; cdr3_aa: CASSYPGSSNTQYF; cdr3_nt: TGTGCCAGCAGTTATCCCGGGAGTAGTAATACGCAGTATTTT
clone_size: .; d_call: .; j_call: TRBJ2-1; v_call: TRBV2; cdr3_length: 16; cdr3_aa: CASSEWGGRTCNEQFF; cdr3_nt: TGTGCCAGCAGTGAATGGGGGGGCAGAACCTGCAATGAGCAGTTCTTC
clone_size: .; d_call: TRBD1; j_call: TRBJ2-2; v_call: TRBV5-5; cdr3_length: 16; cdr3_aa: CASSPRQGAGTGELFF; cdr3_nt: TGTGCCAGCAGCCCGCGACAGGGGGCTGGCACCGGGGAGCTGTTTTTT
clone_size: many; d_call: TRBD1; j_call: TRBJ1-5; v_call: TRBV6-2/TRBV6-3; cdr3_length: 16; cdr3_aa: CASSASGTGFNQPQHF; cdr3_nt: TGTGCCAGCAGTGCATCCGGGACAGGGTTCAATCAGCCCCAGCATTTT
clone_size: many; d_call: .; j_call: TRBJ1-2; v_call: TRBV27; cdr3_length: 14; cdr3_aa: CASSLTVGAGGYTF; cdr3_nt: TGTGCCAGCAGTTTAACGGTGGGGGCAGGTGGCTACACCTTC
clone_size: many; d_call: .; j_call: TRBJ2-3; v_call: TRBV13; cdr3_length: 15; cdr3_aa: CASSFTTGSTDTQYF; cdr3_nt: TGTGCCAGCAGCTTCACGACGGGGAGCACAGATACGCAGTATTTT
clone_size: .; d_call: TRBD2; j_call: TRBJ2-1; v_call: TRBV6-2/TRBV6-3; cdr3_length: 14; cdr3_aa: CASSERGGRNEQFF; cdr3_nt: TGTGCCAGCTCCGAGCGGGGGGGCCGTAATGAGCAGTTCTTC
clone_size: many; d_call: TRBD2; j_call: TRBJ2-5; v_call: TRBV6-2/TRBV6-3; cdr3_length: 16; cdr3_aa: CASRDYVAGEGETQYF; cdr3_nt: TGTGCCAGCAGGGACTATGTAGCGGGGGAAGGAGAGACCCAGTACTTC
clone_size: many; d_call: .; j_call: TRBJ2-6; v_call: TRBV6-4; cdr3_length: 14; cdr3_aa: CASSDVYGANVLTF; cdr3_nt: TGTGCCAGCAGTGACGTCTACGGGGCCAACGTCCTGACTTTC
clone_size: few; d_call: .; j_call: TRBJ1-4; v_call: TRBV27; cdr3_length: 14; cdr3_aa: CASRRQALNEKLFF; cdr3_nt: TGTGCCAGCAGACGACAGGCTCTTAATGAAAAACTGTTTTTT
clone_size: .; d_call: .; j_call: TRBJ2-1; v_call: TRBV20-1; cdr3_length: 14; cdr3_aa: CSALDSPSYNEQFF; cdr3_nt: TGCAGTGCTCTAGACTCCCCTTCCTACAATGAGCAGTTCTTC
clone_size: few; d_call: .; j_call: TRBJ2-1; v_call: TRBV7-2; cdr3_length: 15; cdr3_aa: CASSFWQGFSGEQFF; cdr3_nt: TGTGCCAGCAGCTTTTGGCAGGGTTTTTCGGGTGAGCAGTTCTTC
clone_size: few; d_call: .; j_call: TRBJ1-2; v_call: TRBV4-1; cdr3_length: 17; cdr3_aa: CGSSQPRTEISAYGYTF; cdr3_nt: TGCGGCAGCAGCCAACCAAGGACAGAGATATCGGCCTATGGCTACACCTTC
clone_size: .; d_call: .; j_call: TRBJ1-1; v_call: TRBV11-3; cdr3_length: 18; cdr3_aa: CASSLSGWARGMNTEAFF; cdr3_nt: TGTGCCAGCAGCTTATCGGGTTGGGCCAGGGGAATGAACACTGAAGCTTTCTTT
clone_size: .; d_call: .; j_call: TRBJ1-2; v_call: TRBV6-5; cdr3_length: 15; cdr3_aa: CASSYAQGRLGGYTF; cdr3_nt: TGTGCCAGCAGTTACGCCCAGGGGAGATTGGGAGGCTACACCTTC
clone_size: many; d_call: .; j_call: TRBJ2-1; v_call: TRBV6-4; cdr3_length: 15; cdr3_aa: CASTREAGGGNEQFF; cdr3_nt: TGTGCCAGCACCCGCGAAGCTGGGGGTGGCAATGAGCAGTTCTTC
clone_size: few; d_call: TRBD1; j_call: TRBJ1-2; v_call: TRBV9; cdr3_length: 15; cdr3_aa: CASSAEGQGFYGYTF; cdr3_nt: TGTGCCAGCAGCGCCGAGGGACAGGGGTTCTATGGCTACACCTTC
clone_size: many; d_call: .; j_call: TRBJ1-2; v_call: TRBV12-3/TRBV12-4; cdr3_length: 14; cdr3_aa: CASSLSGVDYGYTF; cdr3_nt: TGTGCCAGCAGTTTGTCGGGGGTTGACTATGGCTACACCTTC
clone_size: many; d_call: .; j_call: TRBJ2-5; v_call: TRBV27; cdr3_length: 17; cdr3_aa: CASSTQTQGRVQETQYF; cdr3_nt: TGTGCCAGCAGCACCCAAACACAGGGTAGGGTCCAAGAGACCCAGTACTTC
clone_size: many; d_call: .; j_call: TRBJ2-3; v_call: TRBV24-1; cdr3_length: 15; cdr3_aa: CATSDQTVSTDTQYF; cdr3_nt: TGTGCCACCAGTGACCAGACAGTTAGCACAGATACGCAGTATTTT
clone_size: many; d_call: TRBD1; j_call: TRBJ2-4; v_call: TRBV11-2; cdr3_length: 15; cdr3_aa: CASSFGQGGQNIQYF; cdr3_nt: TGTGCCAGCAGCTTCGGACAGGGAGGTCAAAACATTCAGTACTTC
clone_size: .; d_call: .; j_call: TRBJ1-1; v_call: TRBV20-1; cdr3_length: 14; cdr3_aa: CSAKKAGQNTEAFF; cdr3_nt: TGCAGTGCGAAAAAAGCCGGGCAGAACACTGAAGCTTTCTTT
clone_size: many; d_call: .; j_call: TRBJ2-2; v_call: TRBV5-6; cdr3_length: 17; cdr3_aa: CASSSALRRVNTGELFF; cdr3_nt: TGTGCCAGCAGCTCCGCCCTCCGACGGGTAAACACCGGGGAGCTGTTTTTT
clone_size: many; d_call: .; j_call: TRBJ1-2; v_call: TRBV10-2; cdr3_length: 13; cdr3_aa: CAASSRTASGYTF; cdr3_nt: TGCGCCGCATCCTCACGGACTGCCTCTGGCTACACCTTC
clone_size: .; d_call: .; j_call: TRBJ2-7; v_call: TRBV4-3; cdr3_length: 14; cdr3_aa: CASSQIGGNNEQYF; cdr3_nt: TGCGCCAGCAGCCAAATAGGAGGAAACAATGAGCAGTACTTC
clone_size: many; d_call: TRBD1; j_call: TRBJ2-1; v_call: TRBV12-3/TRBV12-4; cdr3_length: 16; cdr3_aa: CASSLIGGYSYNEQFF; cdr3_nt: TGTGCCAGCAGTTTAATAGGGGGCTACTCATACAATGAGCAGTTCTTC
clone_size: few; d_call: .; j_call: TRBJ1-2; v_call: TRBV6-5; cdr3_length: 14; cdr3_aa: CASSYSPASYGYTF; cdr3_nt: TGTGCCAGCAGTTACTCCCCGGCTAGCTATGGCTACACCTTC
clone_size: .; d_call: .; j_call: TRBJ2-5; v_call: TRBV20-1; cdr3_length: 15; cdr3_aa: CSARDPSSGQETQYF; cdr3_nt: TGCAGTGCTAGAGATCCCTCAAGTGGGCAAGAGACCCAGTACTTC
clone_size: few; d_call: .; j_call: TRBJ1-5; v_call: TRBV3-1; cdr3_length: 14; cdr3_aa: CTSSHGGSNQPQHF; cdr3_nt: TGTACCAGCAGCCATGGAGGTAGCAATCAGCCCCAGCATTTT
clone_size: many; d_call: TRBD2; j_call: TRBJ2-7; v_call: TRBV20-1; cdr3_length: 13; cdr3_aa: CSARAGGIYEQYF; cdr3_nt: TGCAGTGCTAGGGCGGGGGGGATTTACGAGCAGTACTTC
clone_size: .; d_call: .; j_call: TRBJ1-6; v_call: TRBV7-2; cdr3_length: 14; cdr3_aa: CASSSLQGRSPLHF; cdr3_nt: TGTGCCAGCAGCTCTCTACAGGGCAGGTCACCCCTCCACTTT
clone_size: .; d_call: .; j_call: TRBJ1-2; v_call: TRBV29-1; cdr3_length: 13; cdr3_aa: CSVLPGRNYGYTF; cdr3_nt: TGCAGCGTTCTCCCGGGGCGTAACTATGGCTACACCTTC
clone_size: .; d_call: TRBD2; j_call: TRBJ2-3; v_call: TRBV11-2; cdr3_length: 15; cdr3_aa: CASSFTSGGPDTQYF; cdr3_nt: TGTGCCAGCAGCTTCACTAGCGGGGGGCCCGATACGCAGTATTTT
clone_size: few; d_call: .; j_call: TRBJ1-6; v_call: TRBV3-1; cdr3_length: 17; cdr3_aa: CASSQEGRSLLNSPLHF; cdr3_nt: TGTGCCAGCAGCCAAGAAGGGAGGTCCCTTCTTAATTCACCCCTCCACTTT
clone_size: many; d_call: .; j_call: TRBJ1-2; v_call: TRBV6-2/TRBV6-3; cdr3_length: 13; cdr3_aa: CASSAGRTYGYTF; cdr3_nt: TGTGCCAGCTCTGCGGGACGGACTTATGGCTACACCTTC
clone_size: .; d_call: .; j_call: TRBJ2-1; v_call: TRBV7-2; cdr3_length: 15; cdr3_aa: CASSLAGVVSNEQFF; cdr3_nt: TGTGCCAGCAGCTTAGCTGGGGTCGTAAGCAATGAGCAGTTCTTC
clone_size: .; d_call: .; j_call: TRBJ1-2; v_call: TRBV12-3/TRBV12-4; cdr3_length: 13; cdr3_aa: CASTVQGDYGYTF; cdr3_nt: TGTGCCAGCACCGTACAGGGCGACTATGGCTACACCTTC
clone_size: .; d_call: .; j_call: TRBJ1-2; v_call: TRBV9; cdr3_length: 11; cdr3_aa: CASSATHGYTF; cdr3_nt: TGTGCCAGCAGCGCCACACATGGCTACACCTTC
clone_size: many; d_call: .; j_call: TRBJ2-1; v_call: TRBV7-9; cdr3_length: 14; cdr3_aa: CASSSRGISNEQFF; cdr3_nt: TGTGCCAGCAGCTCCAGAGGCATATCTAATGAGCAGTTCTTC
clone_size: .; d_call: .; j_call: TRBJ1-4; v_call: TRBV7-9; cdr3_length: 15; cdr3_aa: CASSLGELRNEKLFF; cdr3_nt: TGTGCCAGCAGCTTAGGCGAGTTACGTAATGAAAAACTGTTTTTT
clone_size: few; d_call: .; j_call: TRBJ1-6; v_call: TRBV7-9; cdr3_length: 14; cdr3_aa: CASSLAQESSPLHF; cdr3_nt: TGTGCCAGCAGCTTAGCGCAAGAGTCTTCACCCCTCCACTTT
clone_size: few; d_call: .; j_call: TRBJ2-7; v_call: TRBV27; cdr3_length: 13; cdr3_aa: CASRFRGSYEQYF; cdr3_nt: TGTGCCAGCAGGTTTAGGGGTTCCTACGAGCAGTACTTC